These 13 T cell receptor beta chains share one sample of origin, sequenced in a study of T cells in Graves' hyperthyroidism and ophthalmopathy. Authors of the study amplified TCR beta CDR3 regions from RNA transcripts. An initial round of RT-PCR targeting the TCR CDR3 relied on the HTBI primer set. Using its own MiXCR run on the multiplex PCR reads, TCRdb lists one record per CDR3 protein. The data contain about 600,000 distinct CDR3 sequences, roughly 14% of them singletons. The sequencing input was blood. Receptor source: a woman between 45 and 60 years old with Graves' ophthalmopathy.

This clonotype was detected many times. This CDR3 is CASSNSGGRFETQYF. The DNA for the CDR3 is TGTGCCAGCAGCAATAGCGGGGGTCGTTTCGAGACCCAGTACTTC. This chain links TRBV11-1 with TRBJ2-5; 9 nucleotides match TRBD2. Trimming cost V 5 bases and J 5 bases; bases outside gene matches: 9. Germline loops: CDR1 SGHAT, CDR2 FQDESV (reference sequence). The CDR3 consists of 15 residues.

This clonotype was detected a few times. The CDR3: CASSYSNPWGGRQGARYEQYF. The CDR3 bases are TGTGCCAGCAGTTACTCGAACCCCTGGGGAGGACGACAAGGGGCGCGGTACGAGCAGTACTTC. V and J are TRBV6-5 and TRBJ2-7; TRBD2 might be the D (6 bases). With 0 bases removed from V and 4 bases from J, the gap between germline ends came to 31 bases. The CDR3 contains 21 residues. The germline CDR1 and CDR2 sequences are MNHEY and SVGAGI.

This chain connects TRBV5-6 to TRBJ1-5; the D is unclear. Per germline, CDR1 SGHDT and CDR2 YYEEEE. The CDR3 contains 17 residues. V lost 0 bases to trimming and J lost 7 bases, with 20 bases between them. CDR3 DNA sequence: TGTGCCAGCAGCTTGGTAATCGACACAGTTGGAAAACAGCCCCAGCATTTT. This gives the protein CASSLVIDTVGKQPQHF.

This clonotype was picked up many times. The V call is TRBV6-5, the J call TRBJ1-6; D may be TRBD1 (5 bases). Deletions cut 2 bases from V and 9 bases from J, with 8 bases between. CDR1 is MNHEY, CDR2 SVGAGI, per germline. CDR3 length: 13 residues. CDR3 coding DNA: TGTGCCAGCAGTTACGGGAGGGGTTCACCCCTCCACTTT. Protein product: CASSYGRGSPLHF.

This clonotype was detected ten times or more. J is TRBJ2-2 and V is TRBV3-1; weak D call: TRBD2 (6 bases). CDR1 is LGHDT, CDR2 YNNKEL, per germline (reference sequence). V gave up 0 bases and J gave up 2 bases, with 13 bases separating them. The CDR3 spans 17 residues. The CDR3 loop is CASSQESGLLNTGELFF. Here the CDR3 DNA reads TGTGCCAGCAGCCAAGAATCGGGACTTTTAAACACCGGGGAGCTGTTTTTT.

This clonotype was seen many times. The chain recombines TRBV27 with TRBJ2-7; D gene unclear. Germline V gene sequence: CDR1 MNHEY, CDR2 SMNVEV (reference sequence). With 3 bases removed from V and 7 bases from J, the gap between germline ends came to 19 bases. CDR3 length equals 15 residues. CDR3 in amino acids: CASSFLGALPQEQYF. The CDR3 nucleotides are TGTGCCAGCAGTTTCCTCGGAGCCCTACCACAAGAGCAGTACTTC.

This clonotype has just a few counts. The chain carries TRBV7-9 and TRBJ2-6, with 8 bases that match TRBD2. V dropped 3 bases and J dropped 0; count of bases not matched to a gene: 7. This CDR3 comprises 18 residues. Per germline, CDR1 SEHNR and CDR2 FQNEAQ (reference sequence). The CDR3 coding sequence is TGTGCCAGCAGCTTCCGGCTAGCGGGCATCTCTGGGGCCAACGTCCTGACTTTC. Amino acid sequence: CASSFRLAGISGANVLTF.

The chain employs TRBV6-2 or TRBV6-3 and TRBJ2-1, with TRBD1 identical over 8 bases. The CDR3 runs to 13 residues. CDR1 is MNHEY and CDR2 is SVGEGT in the germline V gene. With V trimmed by 6 bases and J by 12 bases, 10 bases remained unmatched. This CDR3 reads CASSPGGGQGQFF. The CDR3 DNA reads TGTGCCAGCAGCCCCGGGGGCGGACAGGGGCAGTTCTTC.

The chain couples TRBV3-1 to TRBJ2-4, with D possibly being TRBD1 (6 bases). CDR1 and CDR2 (germline): LGHDT, YNNKEL (reference sequence). Trimming stripped 5 bases from V and 2 bases from J, with 19 bases between. The CDR3 runs 17 residues. Here the CDR3 reads CASSGATGLGSKNIQYF. CDR3 coding DNA: TGTGCCAGCAGCGGGGCCACAGGGCTGGGGTCCAAAAACATTCAGTACTTC.

This clonotype was detected many times. This chain links TRBV6-6 with TRBJ2-2; TRBD2 agrees at 8 bases. Germline V gene lookup returns CDR1 MNHNY and CDR2 SVGAGI (reference sequence). The V gene end was trimmed by 0 bases and the J gene end by 2 bases; junction bases not matched to a gene: 2. The CDR3 covers 16 residues. CDR3 sequence reads: CASSYSSGSNTGELFF. CDR3 bases: TGTGCCAGCAGTTACTCCAGCGGGAGCAACACCGGGGAGCTGTTTTTT.

In this sample, this clonotype turned up many times. The rearrangement links TRBV15 to TRBJ1-1; possible D gene TRBD1, 6 bases. CDR1 is LNHNV, CDR2 YYDKDF, per germline (reference sequence). The CDR3 totals 15 residues. V lost 0 bases, J lost 5 bases, and 13 bases lay in between. The CDR3 loop reads CATSRDSAGATEAFF. In DNA form, the CDR3 reads TGTGCCACCAGCAGAGATTCGGCAGGGGCGACTGAAGCTTTCTTT.

This clonotype was observed many times. V is TRBV18 and J is TRBJ2-7; D remains unclear. The CDR3 spans 15 residues. Germline values: CDR1 KGHSH, CDR2 LQKENI. The V and J ends lost 3 bases and 0 bases respectively, with 12 bases between them. CDR3 residues: CASSPSSRNSYEQYF. The CDR3 coding sequence is TGTGCCAGCTCACCTAGTTCGCGGAACTCCTACGAGCAGTACTTC.

This clonotype came up a few times. The chain recombines TRBV4-2 with TRBJ2-5, with 10 nucleotides matching TRBD2. J lost 5 bases, V lost 3 bases, and 6 bases had no gene match. CDR3 length: 15 amino acids. In germline, CDR1 is LGHNA, CDR2 YNFKEQ. The CDR3 loop reads CASSQGTSEGETQYF. In nucleotides, the CDR3 is TGTGCCAGCAGCCAGGGGACTAGCGAGGGGGAGACCCAGTACTTC.